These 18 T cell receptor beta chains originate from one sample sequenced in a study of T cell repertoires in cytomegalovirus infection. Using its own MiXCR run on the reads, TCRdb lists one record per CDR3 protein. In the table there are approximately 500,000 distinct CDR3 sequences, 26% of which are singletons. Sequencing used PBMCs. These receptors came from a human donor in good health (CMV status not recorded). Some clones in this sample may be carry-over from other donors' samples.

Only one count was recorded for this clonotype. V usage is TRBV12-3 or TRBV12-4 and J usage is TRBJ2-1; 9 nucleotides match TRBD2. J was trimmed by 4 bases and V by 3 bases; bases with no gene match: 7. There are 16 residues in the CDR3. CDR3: CASSFRLAGLYNEQFF. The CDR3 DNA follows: TGTGCCAGCAGTTTCCGTCTAGCGGGACTATACAATGAGCAGTTCTTC.

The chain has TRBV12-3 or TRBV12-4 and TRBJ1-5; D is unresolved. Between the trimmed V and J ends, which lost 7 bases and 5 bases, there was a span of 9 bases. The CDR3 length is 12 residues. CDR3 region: CASTTTHQPQHF. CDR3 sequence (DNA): TGTGCCAGCACTACTACCCATCAGCCCCAGCATTTT.

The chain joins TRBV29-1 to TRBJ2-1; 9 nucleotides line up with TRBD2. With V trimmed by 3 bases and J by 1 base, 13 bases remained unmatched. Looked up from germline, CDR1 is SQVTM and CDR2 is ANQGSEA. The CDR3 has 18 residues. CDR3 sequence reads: CSVERYSAGGPSYNEQFF. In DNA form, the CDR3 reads TGCAGCGTTGAGAGGTATTCGGCGGGAGGGCCGTCCTACAATGAGCAGTTCTTC.

CDR3 in amino acids: CSATPVHGPQPQHF. DNA of the CDR3: TGCAGTGCTACTCCGGTACACGGGCCCCAGCCCCAGCATTTT. This sequence joins TRBV20-1 and TRBJ1-5, with D unclear. V was clipped by 4 bases and J by 7 bases, with 17 bases between them. Germline values: CDR1 DFQATT, CDR2 SNEGSKA (reference sequence). The CDR3 contains 14 residues.

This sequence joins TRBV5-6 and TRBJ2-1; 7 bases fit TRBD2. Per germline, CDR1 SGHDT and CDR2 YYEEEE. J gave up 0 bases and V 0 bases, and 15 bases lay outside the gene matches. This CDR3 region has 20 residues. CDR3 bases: TGTGCCAGCAGCTTGGATCGGCTAGCGGTCATTCTCAGCTCCTACAATGAGCAGTTCTTC. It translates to CASSLDRLAVILSSYNEQFF.

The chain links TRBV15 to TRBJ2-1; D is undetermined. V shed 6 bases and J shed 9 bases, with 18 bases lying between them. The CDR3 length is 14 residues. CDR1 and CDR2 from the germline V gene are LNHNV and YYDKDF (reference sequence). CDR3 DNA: TGTGCCACCAGACTCTACGGAGATAGTCCTGAGCAGTTCTTC. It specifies CATRLYGDSPEQFF.

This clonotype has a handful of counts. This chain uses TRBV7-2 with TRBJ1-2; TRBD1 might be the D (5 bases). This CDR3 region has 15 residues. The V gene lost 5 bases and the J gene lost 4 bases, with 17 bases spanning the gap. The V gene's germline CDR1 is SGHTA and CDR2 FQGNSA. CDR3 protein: CASSPQQGSSYGYTF. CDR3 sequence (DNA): TGTGCCAGCAGCCCCCAGCAGGGATCGTCCTATGGCTACACCTTC. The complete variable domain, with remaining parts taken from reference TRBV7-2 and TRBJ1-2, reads GAGVSQSPSNKVTEKGKDVELRCDPISGHTALYWYRQSLGQGLEFLIYFQGNSAPDKSGLPSDRFSAERTGGSVSTLTIQRTQQEDSAVYLCASSPQQGSSYGYTFGSGTRLTVV.

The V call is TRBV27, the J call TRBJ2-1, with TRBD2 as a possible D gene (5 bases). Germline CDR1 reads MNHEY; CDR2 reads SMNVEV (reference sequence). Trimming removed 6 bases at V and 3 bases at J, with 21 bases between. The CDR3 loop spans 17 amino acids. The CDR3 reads CASSYLNGGLIYNEQFF. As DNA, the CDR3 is TGTGCCAGCAGCTATCTTAACGGAGGCCTGATCTACAATGAGCAGTTCTTC.

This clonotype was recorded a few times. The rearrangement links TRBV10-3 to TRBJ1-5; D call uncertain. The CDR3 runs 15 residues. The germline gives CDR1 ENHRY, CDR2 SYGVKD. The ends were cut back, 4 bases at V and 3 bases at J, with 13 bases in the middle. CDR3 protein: CAISGRAGPNQPQHF. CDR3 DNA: TGTGCCATCAGTGGGCGAGCGGGTCCCAATCAGCCCCAGCATTTT.

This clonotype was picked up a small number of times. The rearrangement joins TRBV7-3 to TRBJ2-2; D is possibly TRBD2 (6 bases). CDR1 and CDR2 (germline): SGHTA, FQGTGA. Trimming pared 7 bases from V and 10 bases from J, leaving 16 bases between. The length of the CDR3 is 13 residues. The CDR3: CASTKGGREELFF. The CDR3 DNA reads TGTGCCAGCACTAAAGGCGGGCGGGAGGAGCTGTTTTTT. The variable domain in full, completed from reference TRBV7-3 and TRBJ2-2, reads GAGVSQTPSNKVTEKGKYVELRCDPISGHTALYWYRQSLGQGPEFLIYFQGTGAADDSGLPNDRFFAVRPEGSVSTLKIQRTERGDSAVYLCASTKGGREELFFGEGSRLTVL.

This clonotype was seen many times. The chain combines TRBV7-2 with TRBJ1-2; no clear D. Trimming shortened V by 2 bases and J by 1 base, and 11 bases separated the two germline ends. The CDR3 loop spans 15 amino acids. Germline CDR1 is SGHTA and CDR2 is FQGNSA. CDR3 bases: TGTGCCAGCAGCTTACAGTCGTCCGTTAACTATGGCTACACCTTC. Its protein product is CASSLQSSVNYGYTF.

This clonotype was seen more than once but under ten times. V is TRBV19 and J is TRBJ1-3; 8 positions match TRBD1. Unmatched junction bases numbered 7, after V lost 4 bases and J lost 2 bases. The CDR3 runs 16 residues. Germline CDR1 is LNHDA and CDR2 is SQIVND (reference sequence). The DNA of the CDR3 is TGTGCCAGTAGTAGAGGACAGGGTGACCCTGGAAACACCATATATTTT. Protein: CASSRGQGDPGNTIYF.

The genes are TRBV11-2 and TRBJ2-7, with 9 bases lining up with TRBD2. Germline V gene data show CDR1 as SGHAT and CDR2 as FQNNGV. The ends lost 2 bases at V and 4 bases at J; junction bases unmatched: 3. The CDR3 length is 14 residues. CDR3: CASSLQLAGYEQYV. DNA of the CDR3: TGTGCCAGCAGCTTACAGCTAGCGGGATACGAGCAGTACGTC.

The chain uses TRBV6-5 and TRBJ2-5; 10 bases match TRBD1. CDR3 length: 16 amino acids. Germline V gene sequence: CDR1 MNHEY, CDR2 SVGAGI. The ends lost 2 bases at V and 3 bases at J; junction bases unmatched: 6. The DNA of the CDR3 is TGTGCCAGCAGTTACACGTGGACAGGGGGAAAAGAGACCCAGTACTTC. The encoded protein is CASSYTWTGGKETQYF.

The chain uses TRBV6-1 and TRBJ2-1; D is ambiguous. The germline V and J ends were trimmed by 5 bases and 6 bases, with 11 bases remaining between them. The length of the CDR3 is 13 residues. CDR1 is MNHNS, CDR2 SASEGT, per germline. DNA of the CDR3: TGTGCCAGCAGTTACGGGCCCCGCAATGAGCAGTTCTTC. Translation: CASSYGPRNEQFF.

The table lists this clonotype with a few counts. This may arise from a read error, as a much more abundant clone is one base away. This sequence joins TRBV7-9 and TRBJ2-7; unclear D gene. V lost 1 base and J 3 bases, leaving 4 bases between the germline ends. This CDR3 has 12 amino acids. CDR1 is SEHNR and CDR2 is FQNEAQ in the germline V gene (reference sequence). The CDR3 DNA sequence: TGTGCCAGCAGCTTAGACAACTACGAGCAGTACTTC. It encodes CASSLDNYEQYF.

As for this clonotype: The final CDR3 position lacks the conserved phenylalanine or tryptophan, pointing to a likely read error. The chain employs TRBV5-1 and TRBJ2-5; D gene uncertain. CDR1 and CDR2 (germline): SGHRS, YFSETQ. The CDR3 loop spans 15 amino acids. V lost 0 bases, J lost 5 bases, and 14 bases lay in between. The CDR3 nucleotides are TGCGCCAGCAGCTTGGAACTGGACCTCACGGAGACCCAGTACTAC. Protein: CASSLELDLTETQYY.

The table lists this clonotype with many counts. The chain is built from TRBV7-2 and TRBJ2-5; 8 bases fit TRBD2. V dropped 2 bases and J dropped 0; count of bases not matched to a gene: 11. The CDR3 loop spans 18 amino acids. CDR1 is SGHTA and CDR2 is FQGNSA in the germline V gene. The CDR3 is CASSLNRRLAGYQETQYF. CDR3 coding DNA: TGTGCCAGCAGCTTAAACAGGAGGTTAGCGGGGTACCAAGAGACCCAGTACTTC. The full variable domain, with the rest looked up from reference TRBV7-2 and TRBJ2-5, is GAGVSQSPSNKVTEKGKDVELRCDPISGHTALYWYRQSLGQGLEFLIYFQGNSAPDKSGLPSDRFSAERTGGSVSTLTIQRTQQEDSAVYLCASSLNRRLAGYQETQYFGPGTRLLVL.